The 25 T cell receptor beta chains below were found in one sample sequenced in a study of cytomegalovirus exposure and HLA in healthy donors. Sequencing was performed with immunoSEQ multiplex PCR; in TCRdb, only in-frame clones are kept and a portion is missing. Among roughly 220,000 clones listed, over 80% were seen once. Sequencing was carried out using PBMCs. The receptors derive from a woman aged 25-40 years in good health and CMV-seropositive.

This clone appeared once. This chain links TRBV29-1 with TRBJ2-2; 8 nucleotides agree with TRBD1. CDR1 is SQVTM and CDR2 is ANQGSEA in the germline V gene. The V segment lost 4 bases and the J segment 9 bases; nucleotides outside the gene matches: 7. The CDR3 covers 13 residues. CDR3 bases: TGCAGCGTTGGGGACTGGACAGGGCGGGAGCTGTTTTTT. It is translated as CSVGDWTGRELFF.

The chain links TRBV30 to TRBJ2-1, with 7 bases lining up with TRBD1. Germline V gene lookup returns CDR1 GTSNPN and CDR2 SVGIG (reference sequence). V shed 4 bases and J 4 bases; nucleotides not matched to a gene: 4. There are 13 residues in the CDR3. CDR3 region: CAWKGADYNEQFF. The DNA of the CDR3 is TGTGCCTGGAAGGGGGCCGATTACAATGAGCAGTTCTTC.

This chain joins TRBV30 and TRBJ1-2, with TRBD1 as a possible D gene (5 bases). This CDR3 is built from 16 residues. CDR1 is GTSNPN, CDR2 SVGIG, per germline (reference sequence). The V and J ends lost 4 bases and 5 bases respectively, with 23 bases between them. CDR3 sequence: CAWNLDYRKGLYGYTF. CDR3 nucleotides: TGTGCCTGGAATCTCGATTATCGGAAGGGGCTTTATGGCTACACCTTC.

The chain is built from TRBV30 and TRBJ1-1; TRBD1 aligns across 9 bases. J was trimmed by 1 base and V by 0 bases; bases with no gene match: 9. The germline CDR1 and CDR2 sequences are GTSNPN and SVGIG (reference sequence). The CDR3 extends over 17 amino acids. The CDR3 protein is CAWSVLGGQGRNTEAFF. Here the CDR3 DNA reads TGTGCCTGGAGTGTACTAGGGGGACAGGGCCGGAACACTGAAGCTTTCTTT.

This clone showed up just once. The CDR3 region has the DNA TGTGCCAGCAGCCAAGTGAAAAGCGGGGGGAGTACGCAGTATTTT. It specifies CASSQVKSGGSTQYF. The gene calls are TRBV14 and TRBJ2-3; 9 bases align to TRBD2. This CDR3 spans 15 amino acids. CDR1 and CDR2 (germline): SGHDN, FVKESK. V lost 1 base to trimming and J lost 8 bases; unmatched junction nucleotides: 7.

This clone was observed a handful of times. This chain uses TRBV5-1 with TRBJ1-1, with D possibly being TRBD1 (5 bases). Per germline, CDR1 SGHRS and CDR2 YFSETQ. CDR3 length equals 15 residues. Between the trimmed V and J ends, which lost 3 bases and 1 base, there was a span of 13 bases. The CDR3: CASSYRSTGNTEAFF. CDR3 coding DNA: TGCGCCAGCAGCTACAGGTCTACAGGGAACACTGAAGCTTTCTTT.

This chain connects TRBV25-1 to TRBJ1-1; tentative D call: TRBD1 (6 bases). The CDR3 sequence is 15 residues long. CDR1 is MGHDK and CDR2 is SYGVNS in the germline V gene. Deletions cut 5 bases from V and 1 base from J, with 14 bases between. CDR3: CASSLGGEGNTEAFF. The CDR3 coding sequence is TGTGCCAGCAGTTTAGGGGGGGAGGGGAACACTGAAGCTTTCTTT. Together with reference TRBV25-1 and TRBJ1-1, the CDR3 gives the full variable domain: EADIYQTPRYLVIGTGKKITLECSQTMGHDKMYWYQQDPGMELHLIHYSYGVNSTEKGDLSSESTVSRIRTEHFPLTLESARPSHTSQYLCASSLGGEGNTEAFFGQGTRLTVV.

Only a few counts were recorded for this clone. This chain uses TRBV11-2 with TRBJ2-1; D is possibly TRBD1 (6 bases). This CDR3 spans 14 amino acids. V was trimmed by 3 bases and J by 1 base, leaving 7 bases between them. The germline V gene has CDR1 SGHAT and CDR2 FQNNGV. The CDR3 region is CASSLTGSYNEQFF. The CDR3, as DNA: TGTGCCAGCAGCTTGACAGGATCCTACAATGAGCAGTTCTTC.

V gene TRBV9 combines with J gene TRBJ2-2; 10 nucleotides line up with TRBD1. The CDR3 consists of 18 residues. J gave up 3 bases and V 2 bases, and 10 bases lay outside the gene matches. Germline CDR1 SGDLS, CDR2 YYNGEE. CDR3 loop: CASSVALDRGDDTGELFF. The CDR3 DNA is TGTGCCAGCAGCGTCGCATTGGACAGGGGGGATGACACCGGGGAGCTGTTTTTT.

This clone came up a few times. The chain joins TRBV10-3 to TRBJ1-1; D gene unclear. The ends were cut back, 5 bases at V and 3 bases at J, with 13 bases in the middle. The CDR3 length is 14 residues. Germline values: CDR1 ENHRY, CDR2 SYGVKD. The CDR3 spells CAISTGGRDTEAFF. The CDR3 bases are TGTGCCATCAGTACCGGAGGCCGAGACACTGAAGCTTTCTTT.

This chain uses TRBV6-5 with TRBJ2-7, with D possibly being TRBD1 or TRBD2 (6 bases each). Germline V CDR1 and CDR2: MNHEY, SVGAGI. The V gene lost 6 bases and the J gene lost 0 bases, with 15 bases spanning the gap. The CDR3 runs to 15 residues. CDR3 sequence (DNA): TGTGCCAGCAGCTCGGGGGCTCTCCTCTCCTACGAGCAGTACTTC. It is translated as CASSSGALLSYEQYF.

The chain links TRBV11-2 to TRBJ2-7; a possible D gene is TRBD2 (5 bases). CDR3 length equals 14 residues. Looked up from germline, CDR1 is SGHAT and CDR2 is FQNNGV. The ends were cut back, 6 bases at V and 2 bases at J, with 14 bases in the middle. Here the CDR3 DNA reads TGTGCCAGCAGTCGCGACTACGCCACCTACGAGCAGTACTTC. Translated, it gives CASSRDYATYEQYF.

A remark on this clone: It may be a read error: a sequence one base away is much more abundant. V usage is TRBV2 and J usage is TRBJ2-1; D is perhaps TRBD2 (6 bases). The length of the CDR3 is 15 residues. The ends were cut back, 2 bases at V and 1 base at J, with 9 bases in the middle. CDR1 is SNHLY and CDR2 is FYNNEI in the germline V gene. CDR3 amino acids: CASSELAGSYNEQFF. The CDR3 nucleotides are TGTGCCAGCAGTGAACTGGCGGGGTCCTACAATGAGCAGTTCTTC.

This sequence joins TRBV9 and TRBJ1-1, with D perhaps TRBD1 (5 bases). This CDR3 comprises 15 residues. Germline V lookup: CDR1 SGDLS, CDR2 YYNGEE. Trimming took 0 bases from V and 5 from J, leaving 14 bases between them. The CDR3 region has the DNA TGTGCCAGCAGCGTAGGTGGGGCCTTAGGGACTGAAGCTTTCTTT. Its translation: CASSVGGALGTEAFF.

Turning to this clone: Other DNA sequences from this sample encode an identical CDR3 as well. This chain joins TRBV5-1 and TRBJ2-3, with TRBD2 matching over 12 bases. The CDR3 loop spans 16 amino acids. Losses at the gene ends were 2 bases for V and 1 base for J; bases not matched to a gene: 2. From germline, CDR1 is SGHRS and CDR2 YFSETQ. The CDR3 nucleotides are TGCGCCAGCAGCTTCAGACTAGCGGGGGGCACAGATACGCAGTATTTT. It specifies CASSFRLAGGTDTQYF.

This chain connects TRBV30 to TRBJ1-2; D is unclear. CDR3 length: 13 amino acids. Germline V gene data show CDR1 as GTSNPN and CDR2 as SVGIG (reference sequence). The V gene lost 1 base and the J gene lost 4 bases, with 10 bases spanning the gap. CDR3 DNA sequence: TGTGCCTGGAGTGAAGGTCGGGCCTATGGCTACACCTTC. Residues: CAWSEGRAYGYTF.

V is TRBV6-4 and J is TRBJ1-5; no clear D gene. The CDR3 is made up of 12 amino acids. V gave up 0 bases and J gave up 11 bases, with 8 bases separating them. Per the germline V gene, CDR1 is MRHNA and CDR2 is SNTAGT. CDR3 nucleotides: TGTGCCAGCAGTGACTCGGTTGGGGCCCAGCATTTT. It encodes CASSDSVGAQHF.

The chain employs TRBV27 and TRBJ2-7, with D possibly TRBD1 on 6 matching bases. The germline gives CDR1 MNHEY, CDR2 SMNVEV (reference sequence). V was clipped by 3 bases and J by 2 bases, with 17 bases between them. The CDR3 loop spans 16 amino acids. The CDR3 sequence: CASSFRISGAAYEQYF. The CDR3 nucleotides read TGTGCCAGCAGTTTTCGGATATCAGGGGCAGCCTACGAGCAGTACTTC.

The J gene is TRBJ1-1, the V gene TRBV29-1; 7 positions agree with TRBD1. Germline assignment: CDR1 SQVTM and CDR2 ANQGSEA. Trimming cost V 4 bases and J 1 base; bases outside gene matches: 15. This CDR3 is built from 17 residues. CDR3 amino acids: CSVVLASAGGPNTEAFF. The CDR3 bases are TGCAGCGTTGTCCTTGCTAGTGCAGGGGGGCCGAACACTGAAGCTTTCTTT.

J is TRBJ2-3 and V is TRBV9; weak D call: TRBD1 (5 bases). CDR3 size: 14 residues. V gave up 3 bases and J gave up 4 bases, with 12 bases separating them. Germline V lookup: CDR1 SGDLS, CDR2 YYNGEE. CDR3 DNA sequence: TGTGCCAGCAGCGGGTCCCACAGGCCAGATACGCAGTATTTT. It is translated as CASSGSHRPDTQYF.

V and J are TRBV7-3 and TRBJ2-2; 8 bases are shared with TRBD2. V dropped 2 bases and J dropped 4; count of bases not matched to a gene: 6. The CDR3 contains 16 residues. Germline loops: CDR1 SGHTA, CDR2 FQGTGA. The CDR3 sequence is CASSLLAGFGTGELFF. CDR3 in DNA: TGTGCCAGCAGCTTATTAGCGGGATTTGGCACCGGGGAGCTGTTTTTT.

Only a few counts were recorded for this clone. The chain recombines TRBV28 with TRBJ2-7, with TRBD1 identical over 8 bases. V lost 6 bases to trimming and J lost 12 bases; unmatched junction nucleotides: 19. Germline assignment: CDR1 MDHEN and CDR2 SYDVKM. The CDR3 is 15 residues long. Written as DNA, the CDR3 is TGTGCCAGCAGCTCTCCAGGGGGCGCTGATTTAAGACTGTACTTC. Its translation: CASSSPGGADLRLYF.

The chain uses TRBV7-2 and TRBJ1-3; D gene ambiguous. This CDR3 is 14 amino acids long. V gave up 3 bases and J gave up 1 base, with 7 bases separating them. Germline assignment: CDR1 SGHTA and CDR2 FQGNSA. CDR3 coding DNA: TGTGCCAGCAGCTTGGGGTTATCTGGAAACACCATATATTTT. Protein sequence: CASSLGLSGNTIYF.

CDR3 nucleotide sequence: TGCAGCGTTGAGAGTACTAGGGCGGGAGGACACTACAATGAGCAGTTCTTC. Protein sequence: CSVESTRAGGHYNEQFF. This chain uses TRBV29-1 with TRBJ2-1; TRBD2 matches at 8 bases. CDR1 is SQVTM, CDR2 ANQGSEA, per germline. This CDR3 is built from 17 residues. The ends lost 3 bases at V and 3 bases at J; junction bases unmatched: 13.

The CDR3 is CASSLISTGGKFYGYTF. For the CDR3, the DNA is TGTGCCAGCAGTTTGATTTCGACAGGGGGCAAATTCTATGGCTACACCTTC. The V call is TRBV27, the J call TRBJ1-2, with TRBD1 matching 10 bases. The CDR3 totals 17 residues. CDR1 and CDR2 from the germline V gene are MNHEY and SMNVEV (reference sequence). After removal of 3 bases from V and 4 bases from J, the junction contained 11 bases not matched to a gene.